This passage covers 18 T cell receptor beta chains from one sample sequenced in a study of cytomegalovirus exposure and HLA in healthy donors. The PCR ran on 60 Vbeta and 13 Jbeta primers. The data were produced by immunoSEQ multiplex PCR, yet TCRdb's version contains in-frame clones alone and is incomplete. The repertoire includes approximately 170,000 clones, about 80% of them detected once, and roughly 0.99% sits in the top ten. The sequenced material came from PBMCs. These receptors came from a woman in her forties in good health and CMV-seronegative.

This chain links TRBV7-8 with TRBJ1-5; D is unclear. CDR3 length: 18 residues. CDR1 is SGHVS and CDR2 is FQNEAQ in the germline V gene. Trimming took off 4 bases at V and 0 bases at J, with 19 bases between the two ends. The CDR3 region is CASSSRFSGGGSNQPQHF. The CDR3, as DNA: TGTGCCAGCAGCTCCCGTTTTTCGGGTGGCGGTAGCAATCAGCCCCAGCATTTT. The full variable domain, its missing parts supplied by reference TRBV7-8 and TRBJ1-5, is GAGVSQSPRYKVAKRGQDVALRCDPISGHVSLFWYQQALGQGPEFLTYFQNEAQLDKSGLPSDRFFAERPEGSVSTLKIQRTQQEDSAVYLCASSSRFSGGGSNQPQHFGDGTRLSIL.

The chain carries TRBV27 and TRBJ1-1; 10 bases are a match to TRBD1. The CDR3 consists of 15 residues. V was pared by 5 bases and J by 4 bases, with 7 bases of the junction left unmatched. Germline V gene sequence: CDR1 MNHEY, CDR2 SMNVEV (reference sequence). The CDR3 DNA reads TGTGCCAGCAGTCCGGGGACAGGGGACCCCACTGAAGCTTTCTTT. Protein product: CASSPGTGDPTEAFF.

The rearrangement joins TRBV15 to TRBJ2-1; D is possibly TRBD2 (7 bases). V gave up 3 bases and J gave up 7 bases, with 16 bases separating them. This CDR3 has 15 amino acids. Germline lookup yields CDR1 LNHNV and CDR2 YYDKDF (reference sequence). The CDR3 spells CATSRGRGLLNEQFF. The CDR3 region has the DNA TGTGCCACCAGCAGGGGGCGGGGGCTATTGAATGAGCAGTTCTTC.

The chain uses TRBV7-9 and TRBJ1-1; D call uncertain. Trimming left V 1 base short and J 6 bases short, with 21 bases between. The CDR3 loop spans 17 amino acids. The V gene's germline CDR1 is SEHNR and CDR2 FQNEAQ (reference sequence). The CDR3, as DNA: TGTGCCAGCAGCTTAGGGTGGGAGGGATTGGCCGGGTCTGAAGCTTTCTTT. It codes for CASSLGWEGLAGSEAFF.

The chain couples TRBV7-9 to TRBJ2-3; 14 bases align to TRBD2. This CDR3 has 16 residues. After removal of 5 bases from V and 6 bases from J, the junction contained 7 bases not matched to a gene. In germline, CDR1 is SEHNR, CDR2 FQNEAQ (reference sequence). This CDR3 is CASSETSGRATDTQYF. The CDR3 DNA follows: TGTGCCAGCAGCGAGACTAGCGGGAGGGCCACGGATACGCAGTATTTT. Variable domain in full (rest from reference TRBV7-9 and TRBJ2-3): DTGVSQNPRHKITKRGQNVTFRCDPISEHNRLYWYRQTLGQGPEFLTYFQNEAQLEKSRLLSDRFSAERPKGSFSTLEIQRTEQGDSAMYLCASSETSGRATDTQYFGPGTRLTVL.

The CDR3 DNA reads TGCAGCGCCGAAGCGTGGGACAGAAGCACAGATACGCAGTATTTT. Its protein product is CSAEAWDRSTDTQYF. The V and J genes are TRBV29-1 and TRBJ2-3; 7 bases line up with TRBD1. V lost 7 bases to trimming and J lost 0 bases; unmatched junction nucleotides: 10. Germline CDR1 is SQVTM and CDR2 is ANQGSEA. This CDR3 has 15 residues.

This rearrangement joins TRBV10-3 to TRBJ2-2; 9 nucleotides match TRBD1. In germline, CDR1 is ENHRY, CDR2 SYGVKD. Unmatched junction bases numbered 5, after V lost 0 bases and J lost 6 bases. The CDR3 is made up of 16 amino acids. In DNA form, the CDR3 reads TGTGCCATCAGTGAGTCCGTGACAGGGGGGGCCGGGGAGCTGTTTTTT. Protein sequence: CAISESVTGGAGELFF.

This clone was recorded a few times. This chain links TRBV5-1 with TRBJ2-3, with D possibly TRBD2 on 6 matching bases. Germline assignment: CDR1 SGHRS and CDR2 YFSETQ. The CDR3 has 17 amino acids. Trimming took off 4 bases at V and 0 bases at J, with 18 bases between the two ends. This CDR3 reads CASSAPGESFSTDTQYF. The CDR3 DNA sequence: TGCGCCAGCAGCGCTCCGGGAGAATCCTTTAGCACAGATACGCAGTATTTT.

On this clone itself: Other nucleotide sequences from this sample produce the same CDR3. The chain employs TRBV7-9 and TRBJ2-1, with 7 nucleotides matching TRBD2. CDR3 length: 16 amino acids. Germline CDR1 SEHNR, CDR2 FQNEAQ (reference sequence). J lost 10 bases, V lost 5 bases, and 17 bases had no gene match. The CDR3 region has the DNA TGTGCCAGCAGCCCGCCGGGACTGGCGGGAGTCCAGGAGCAGTTCTTC. Protein: CASSPPGLAGVQEQFF.

V is TRBV30 and J is TRBJ1-2, with 9 bases that match TRBD1. CDR1 is GTSNPN and CDR2 is SVGIG in the germline V gene (reference sequence). Trimming cost V 5 bases and J 8 bases; bases outside gene matches: 9. This CDR3 contains 13 residues. The CDR3 sequence is CAWGTGGGRGYTF. For the CDR3, the DNA is TGTGCCTGGGGTACAGGGGGCGGCAGGGGCTACACCTTC.

The rearrangement uses TRBV2 and TRBJ2-3; TRBD2 is a possible D gene (5 bases). The CDR3 covers 14 residues. V dropped 4 bases and J dropped 1 base, with 9 bases sitting between them. From germline, CDR1 is SNHLY and CDR2 FYNNEI. DNA of the CDR3: TGTGCCAGCAGTGGAGGGTGGGGCACAGATACGCAGTATTTT. Its protein product is CASSGGWGTDTQYF.

This sequence joins TRBV7-2 and TRBJ2-2; D is unresolved. The CDR3 extends over 12 amino acids. Germline values: CDR1 SGHTA, CDR2 FQGNSA. Trimming pared 3 bases from V and 6 bases from J, leaving 5 bases between. CDR3 residues: CASSFVSGELFF. The CDR3 DNA follows: TGTGCCAGCAGCTTCGTCTCCGGGGAGCTGTTTTTT.

J is TRBJ2-7 and V is TRBV27; 9 bases agree with TRBD2. The CDR3 extends over 19 amino acids. The V gene end was trimmed by 3 bases and the J gene end by 6 bases; junction bases not matched to a gene: 21. CDR1 and CDR2 (germline): MNHEY, SMNVEV (reference sequence). CDR3 nucleotides: TGTGCCAGCAGTTTCCGATCAGGGCGGGAGGGCCCTCTAGCACGCGAGCAGTACTTC. Its translation is CASSFRSGREGPLAREQYF.

This chain connects TRBV5-1 to TRBJ2-2, with D unclear. Germline V gene sequence: CDR1 SGHRS, CDR2 YFSETQ. V lost 4 bases to trimming and J lost 1 base, with 14 bases between them. The length of the CDR3 is 16 residues. CDR3 coding DNA: TGCGCCAGCAGCCGTGTCGGTCTTCAGAACACCGGGGAGCTGTTTTTT. It codes for CASSRVGLQNTGELFF.

This clone was observed a handful of times. The chain links TRBV5-1 to TRBJ2-5, with 7 bases lining up with TRBD1. The CDR3 extends over 15 amino acids. Trimming took 4 bases from V and 2 from J; bases not matched to a gene: 8. Germline values: CDR1 SGHRS, CDR2 YFSETQ. CDR3 protein: CASSVLGGLQETQYF. DNA of the CDR3: TGCGCCAGCAGCGTTTTAGGGGGCCTACAAGAGACCCAGTACTTC.

The V gene is TRBV9, the J gene TRBJ1-5; 8 nucleotides agree with TRBD1. V dropped 4 bases and J dropped 7; count of bases not matched to a gene: 10. This CDR3 has 15 residues. The germline V gene encodes CDR1 SGDLS and CDR2 YYNGEE. The CDR3: CASSPQGAWDQPQHF. CDR3 DNA sequence: TGTGCCAGCAGCCCCCAGGGGGCTTGGGACCAGCCCCAGCATTTT.

The chain uses TRBV27 and TRBJ2-1, with TRBD1 matching 10 bases. This CDR3 has 15 amino acids. The V gene's germline CDR1 is MNHEY and CDR2 SMNVEV (reference sequence). V trimming: 0 bases; J trimming: 6 bases; junction bases outside the gene matches: 2. This CDR3 reads CASSLSWTGGNEQFF. CDR3 DNA: TGTGCCAGCAGTTTATCGTGGACAGGGGGCAATGAGCAGTTCTTC.

The chain employs TRBV5-6 and TRBJ1-2; D perhaps matches TRBD1 (5 bases). The CDR3 is 18 amino acids. Per germline, CDR1 SGHDT and CDR2 YYEEEE. The V end lost 0 bases, the J end lost 5 bases, and 23 bases lay between the germline ends. In DNA form, the CDR3 reads TGTGCCAGCAGCTTGGCGGGCCTCCTCGACAGCGGGGGTTATGGCTACACCTTC. Translation gives CASSLAGLLDSGGYGYTF.